These 22 T cell receptor beta chains share one sample of origin, sequenced in a study of CD8 T cells in ankylosing spondylitis. Points from the study as a whole: Within ankylosing spondylitis blood, a TCR beta motif made up of fewer than ten highly homologous variants appeared to be characteristic.

These receptors' targets are unknown. Each CDR3 protein gets one entry after TCRdb re-called the 5' RACE reads with MiXCR. The table includes hundreds of thousands of distinct CDR3 sequences, 25% to 30% detected once. The sample was blood, either unsorted or a sorted T cell fraction (not recorded which). Receptors originate from a male donor with ankylosing spondylitis.

This clonotype showed up just a few times. The chain combines TRBV27 with TRBJ2-1; 11 nucleotides align to TRBD1. The J segment lost 3 bases and the V segment lost 4 bases, leaving 5 bases of the junction unmatched. Germline loops: CDR1 MNHEY, CDR2 SMNVEV (reference sequence). The CDR3 covers 16 residues. CDR3 nucleotide sequence: TGTGCCAGCAGTTCCGCCGGGACAGGGGGCTACAATGAGCAGTTCTTC. As protein: CASSSAGTGGYNEQFF.

In this sample, this clonotype turned up a few times. This rearrangement joins TRBV9 to TRBJ2-1; 12 positions match TRBD2. V was pared by 4 bases and J by 7 bases, with 12 bases of the junction left unmatched. CDR1 and CDR2 (germline): SGDLS, YYNGEE. This CDR3 is 17 amino acids long. The CDR3 loop is CASSPRASGTSGNEQFF. CDR3 nucleotides: TGTGCCAGCAGCCCCAGAGCCTCCGGGACTAGCGGGAATGAGCAGTTCTTC. The full variable domain, in which reference TRBV9 and TRBJ2-1 provide the parts outside the CDR3, is DSGVTQTPKHLITATGQRVTLRCSPRSGDLSVYWYQQSLDQGLQFLIQYYNGEERAKGNILERFSAQQFPDLHSELNLSSLELGDSALYFCASSPRASGTSGNEQFFGPGTRLTVL.

This chain joins TRBV7-9 and TRBJ2-5, with 14 bases lining up with TRBD2. J gave up 4 bases and V 5 bases, and 9 bases lay outside the gene matches. Germline values: CDR1 SEHNR, CDR2 FQNEAQ (reference sequence). The CDR3 sequence is 17 residues long. The CDR3 nucleotides are TGTGCCAGCAGCACGGGGGGGACTAGCGGGAGAAGAGAGACCCAGTACTTC. As protein: CASSTGGTSGRRETQYF.

This clonotype has only a few counts. This chain links TRBV12-3 or TRBV12-4 with TRBJ2-7; the match to TRBD2 covers 12 bases. The CDR3 sequence is 14 residues long. After removal of 10 bases from V and 4 bases from J, the junction contained 8 bases not matched to a gene. The CDR3 loop reads CATASGRDTYEQYF. DNA for the CDR3: TGTGCCACGGCTAGCGGGAGGGATACTTACGAGCAGTACTTC.

The genes are TRBV5-1 and TRBJ2-4; 12 nucleotides line up with TRBD1. Germline CDR1 reads SGHRS; CDR2 reads YFSETQ. After removal of 4 bases from V and 4 bases from J, the junction contained 18 bases not matched to a gene. This CDR3 contains 20 residues. The CDR3 sequence: CASSPRDRGLRWRSKNIQYF. The CDR3 region has the DNA TGCGCCAGCAGCCCCCGGGACAGGGGGCTGAGATGGCGATCAAAAAACATTCAGTACTTC. The entire variable domain, with the rest obtained from reference TRBV5-1 and TRBJ2-4, is as follows: KAGVTQTPRYLIKTRGQQVTLSCSPISGHRSVSWYQQTPGQGLQFLFEYFSETQRNKGNFPGRFSGRQFSNSRSEMNVSTLELGDSALYLCASSPRDRGLRWRSKNIQYFGAGTRLSVL.

The rearrangement uses TRBV12-3 or TRBV12-4 and TRBJ1-4; D not resolved. Trimming pared 6 bases from V and 7 bases from J, leaving 12 bases between. The CDR3 runs to 13 residues. Here the CDR3 DNA reads TGTGCCAGCAGCCTCCTGGCGAGTGAAAAACTGTTTTTT. Its translation: CASSLLASEKLFF.

In its sample, this clonotype was seen a few times. The V call is TRBV14, the J call TRBJ2-3; D is unclear. CDR1 is SGHDN, CDR2 FVKESK, per germline. Trimming shortened V by 1 base and J by 9 bases, and 5 bases separated the two germline ends. The CDR3 sequence is 11 residues long. For the CDR3, the DNA is TGTGCCAGCAGCCAAGGGAGCACGCAGTATTTT. It specifies CASSQGSTQYF. Supplemented by reference TRBV14 and TRBJ2-3, the full variable domain reads EAGVTQFPSHSVIEKGQTVTLRCDPISGHDNLYWYRRVMGKEIKFLLHFVKESKQDESGMPNNRFLAERTGGTYSTLKVQPAELEDSGVYFCASSQGSTQYFGPGTRLTVL.

This chain connects TRBV10-3 to TRBJ1-5; 8 nucleotides agree with TRBD1. Germline-derived CDR1 and CDR2 are ENHRY and SYGVKD. Trimming at V came to 6 bases and at J to 6 bases, leaving 7 bases not matched to a gene. CDR3 length: 14 amino acids. Here the CDR3 reads CAISMTGAIQPQHF. In DNA form, the CDR3 reads TGTGCCATCAGCATGACAGGGGCGATTCAGCCCCAGCATTTT.

J is TRBJ2-3 and V is TRBV29-1; perhaps TRBD2 as D (5 bases). CDR1 and CDR2 (germline): SQVTM, ANQGSEA. V gave up 3 bases and J gave up 2 bases, with 6 bases separating them. The CDR3 runs to 12 residues. The CDR3 DNA follows: TGCAGCGTTGAGGACTCCACAGATACGCAGTATTTT. It yields the protein CSVEDSTDTQYF.

V is TRBV5-6 and J is TRBJ2-1; either TRBD1 or TRBD2 may fit D (5 bases each). The CDR3 sequence is 14 residues long. The V gene lost 2 bases and the J gene lost 3 bases, with 9 bases spanning the gap. Looked up from germline, CDR1 is SGHDT and CDR2 is YYEEEE. CDR3 bases: TGTGCCAGCAGCTTCGGGACGGACTACAATGAGCAGTTCTTC. It codes for CASSFGTDYNEQFF.

CDR3 region: CSVRARLTYEQYF. Here the CDR3 DNA reads TGCAGCGTTCGGGCTAGGTTGACCTACGAGCAGTACTTC. The gene calls are TRBV29-1 and TRBJ2-7; D gene uncertain. This CDR3 has 13 residues. Trimming cost V 5 bases and J 2 bases, with 13 bases left between them. CDR1 and CDR2 (germline): SQVTM, ANQGSEA.

This clonotype was observed a handful of times. This rearrangement joins TRBV12-3 or TRBV12-4 to TRBJ2-1; TRBD2 agrees at 10 bases. The CDR3 totals 13 residues. The V gene end was trimmed by 1 base and the J gene end by 15 bases; junction bases not matched to a gene: 6. CDR3 residues: CASSLVLAGVPFF. The CDR3 DNA reads TGTGCCAGCAGTTTAGTGCTAGCGGGAGTCCCGTTCTTC.

The rearrangement uses TRBV2 and TRBJ1-2; D perhaps matches TRBD1 (5 bases). Germline lookup yields CDR1 SNHLY and CDR2 FYNNEI. This CDR3 has 14 amino acids. V was trimmed by 6 bases and J by 5 bases, leaving 16 bases between them. DNA of the CDR3: TGTGCCAGCAGGACGCAAGGGGAATTTTATGGCTACACCTTC. This translates into CASRTQGEFYGYTF.

The chain employs TRBV20-1 and TRBJ2-1; 9 bases line up with TRBD2. J lost 6 bases, V lost 0 bases, and 6 bases had no gene match. The CDR3 contains 15 residues. Germline V lookup: CDR1 DFQATT, CDR2 SNEGSKA (reference sequence). CDR3 in amino acids: CSARDGGRATNEQFF. The CDR3 nucleotides read TGCAGTGCTAGAGATGGCGGGAGGGCCACCAATGAGCAGTTCTTC.

This clonotype showed up just a few times. The chain has TRBV7-9 and TRBJ1-2, with TRBD1 identical over 7 bases. Germline loops: CDR1 SEHNR, CDR2 FQNEAQ (reference sequence). Losses at the gene ends were 4 bases for V and 3 bases for J; bases not matched to a gene: 5. The CDR3 has 14 amino acids. In DNA form, the CDR3 reads TGTGCCAGCAGCTCCCCGCAGGGGGACTATGGCTACACCTTC. This translates into CASSSPQGDYGYTF. The full variable domain, its missing parts supplied by reference TRBV7-9 and TRBJ1-2, is DTGVSQNPRHKITKRGQNVTFRCDPISEHNRLYWYRQTLGQGPEFLTYFQNEAQLEKSRLLSDRFSAERPKGSFSTLEIQRTEQGDSAMYLCASSSPQGDYGYTFGSGTRLTVV.

The genes are TRBV6-5 and TRBJ2-5; tentative D call: TRBD2 (6 bases). The V end was cut by 2 bases, the J end by 5 bases, with 15 bases between. Germline CDR1 and CDR2: MNHEY and SVGAGI. CDR3 size: 15 residues. Here the CDR3 DNA reads TGTGCCAGCAGTTACACGGTCAGCCGGGGGGAGACCCAGTACTTC. Its translation: CASSYTVSRGETQYF.

V and J are TRBV11-2 and TRBJ2-3, with 8 bases fitting TRBD2. Germline CDR1 SGHAT, CDR2 FQNNGV. Unmatched junction bases numbered 14, after V lost 5 bases and J lost 4 bases. The CDR3 has 17 residues. Written as DNA, the CDR3 is TGTGCCAGCAGCCCAATAACTAGCGGAGGGGGAGCAGATACGCAGTATTTT. This sequence encodes CASSPITSGGGADTQYF.

The count of this clonotype is one. The rearrangement joins TRBV20-1 to TRBJ1-5; D might be TRBD1 (5 bases). Looked up from germline, CDR1 is DFQATT and CDR2 is SNEGSKA (reference sequence). The CDR3 runs to 16 residues. V was pared by 0 bases and J by 5 bases, with 17 bases between. In nucleotides, the CDR3 is TGCAGTGCTAGAGATCGGGGCTTCGCTGGATATCAGCCCCAGCATTTT. Amino acids: CSARDRGFAGYQPQHF.

The gene calls are TRBV2 and TRBJ2-2, with TRBD2 identical over 8 bases. CDR3 length equals 14 residues. Germline CDR1 reads SNHLY; CDR2 reads FYNNEI. V shed 6 bases, J shed 2 bases, and the junction held 2 bases outside the gene matches. CDR3 residues: CASSGTSNTGELFF. CDR3 in DNA: TGTGCCAGCAGCGGGACTAGTAACACCGGGGAGCTGTTTTTT.

This clonotype was counted only a few times. The chain joins TRBV5-1 to TRBJ2-1; 9 nucleotides match TRBD2. V was clipped by 4 bases and J by 5 bases; unmatched bases: 7. Germline assignment: CDR1 SGHRS and CDR2 YFSETQ. There are 15 residues in the CDR3. The CDR3 region is CASSASGGLNNEQFF. CDR3 DNA sequence: TGCGCCAGCAGCGCCAGCGGGGGGCTTAACAATGAGCAGTTCTTC.

The V gene is TRBV7-8, the J gene TRBJ2-2; maybe TRBD2 (5 bases). The V gene's germline CDR1 is SGHVS and CDR2 FQNEAQ. V lost 1 base, J lost 7 bases, and 13 bases lay in between. CDR3 size: 15 residues. CDR3: CASSLESSRGGELFF. The DNA for the CDR3 is TGTGCCAGCAGCTTAGAGTCATCCCGGGGCGGGGAGCTGTTTTTT.

This clonotype was detected a few times. The chain recombines TRBV20-1 with TRBJ2-3, with TRBD2 identical over 9 bases. The CDR3 is 14 residues long. Germline V gives CDR1 DFQATT, CDR2 SNEGSKA (reference sequence). The V and J ends lost 2 bases and 2 bases, in that order; junction bases with no gene match: 2. In nucleotides, the CDR3 is TGCAGTGCTAGACCTAGCGGGATCACAGATACGCAGTATTTT. This translates into CSARPSGITDTQYF.